This TCR beta chain was sequenced for a study of blood T cell repertoires in COVID-19. As for the study in general: Collection of acute and convalescent COVID-19 samples took place in the United States, Italy and Spain.

The V end lost 3 bases, the J end lost 7 bases, and 12 bases lay between the germline ends. The CDR3 covers 13 residues. Looked up from germline, CDR1 is MNHEY and CDR2 is SVGAGI. Using immunoSEQ multiplex PCR, the repertoire was profiled, and TCRdb retains in-frame clones only, with some absent. The sample shows 190,000 or so clones, around nine tenths of them seen only once. V is TRBV6-5 and J is TRBJ1-2; tentative D call: TRBD1 (5 bases). This clonotype originated in a man aged 60 to 69 who had recovered from COVID-19. The sample was peripheral blood. In DNA, the CDR3 is TGTGCCAGCAGTTATCCCGGGGGGTTTGGCTACACCTTC. Translating gives CASSYPGGFGYTF.